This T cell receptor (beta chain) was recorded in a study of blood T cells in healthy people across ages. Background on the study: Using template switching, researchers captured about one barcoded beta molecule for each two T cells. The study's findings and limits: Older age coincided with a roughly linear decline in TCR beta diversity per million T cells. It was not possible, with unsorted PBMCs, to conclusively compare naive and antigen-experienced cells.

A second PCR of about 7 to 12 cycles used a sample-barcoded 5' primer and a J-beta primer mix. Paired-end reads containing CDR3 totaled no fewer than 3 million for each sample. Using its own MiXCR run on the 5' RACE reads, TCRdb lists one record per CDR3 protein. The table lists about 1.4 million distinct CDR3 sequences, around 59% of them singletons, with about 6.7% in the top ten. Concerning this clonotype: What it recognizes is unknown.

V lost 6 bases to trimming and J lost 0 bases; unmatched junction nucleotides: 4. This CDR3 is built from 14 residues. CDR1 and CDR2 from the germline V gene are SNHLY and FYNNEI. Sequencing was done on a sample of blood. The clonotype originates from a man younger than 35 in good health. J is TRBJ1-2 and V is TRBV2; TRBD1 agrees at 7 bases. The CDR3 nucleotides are TGTGCCAGCAGGACGACAGGGACTAACTATGGCTACACCTTC. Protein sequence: CASRTTGTNYGYTF.